Detailed here is one T cell receptor (beta chain). The target antigen is unknown. This entry is derived from a study of identifying expanded T cells in peripheral blood. Study-wide points: Variance in clone template counts between approximately 2-week samples significantly increased with total template count across all healthy donors. Differentially abundant clones: 0.95 to 1.5 between replicates, 15 to 17 at 2 to 3 weeks, less than 20 at four.

Germline V gives CDR1 KGHSH, CDR2 LQKENI. The CDR3 is 15 amino acids. Trimming left V 3 bases short and J 7 bases short, with 15 bases between. This table comes from immunoSEQ multiplex PCR, and its TCRdb copy is limited to in-frame clones, with some not included. The repertoire holds roughly 100,000 clones, with around nine tenths as singletons. V gene TRBV18 combines with J gene TRBJ1-4; no firm D call. This clonotype was obtained from a person between 18 and 69 years old in good health. Sequenced: blood. In DNA form, the CDR3 reads TGTGCCAGCTCACCGCGGCGGGTGACGGGTGAAAAACTGTTTTTT. Its protein is CASSPRRVTGEKLFF.